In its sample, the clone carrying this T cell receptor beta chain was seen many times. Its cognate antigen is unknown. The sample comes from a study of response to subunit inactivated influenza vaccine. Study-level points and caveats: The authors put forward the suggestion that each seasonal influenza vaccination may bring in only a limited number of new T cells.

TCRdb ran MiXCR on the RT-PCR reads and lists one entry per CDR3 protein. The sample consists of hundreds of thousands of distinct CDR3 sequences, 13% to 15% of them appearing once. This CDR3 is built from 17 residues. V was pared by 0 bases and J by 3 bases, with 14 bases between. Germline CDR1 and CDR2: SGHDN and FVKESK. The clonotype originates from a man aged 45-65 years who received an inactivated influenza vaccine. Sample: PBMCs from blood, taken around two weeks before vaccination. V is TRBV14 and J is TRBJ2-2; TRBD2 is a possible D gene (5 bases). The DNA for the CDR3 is TGTGCCAGCAGCCAAGATTCTTCACCGGGGTACACCGGGGAGCTGTTTTTT. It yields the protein CASSQDSSPGYTGELFF.